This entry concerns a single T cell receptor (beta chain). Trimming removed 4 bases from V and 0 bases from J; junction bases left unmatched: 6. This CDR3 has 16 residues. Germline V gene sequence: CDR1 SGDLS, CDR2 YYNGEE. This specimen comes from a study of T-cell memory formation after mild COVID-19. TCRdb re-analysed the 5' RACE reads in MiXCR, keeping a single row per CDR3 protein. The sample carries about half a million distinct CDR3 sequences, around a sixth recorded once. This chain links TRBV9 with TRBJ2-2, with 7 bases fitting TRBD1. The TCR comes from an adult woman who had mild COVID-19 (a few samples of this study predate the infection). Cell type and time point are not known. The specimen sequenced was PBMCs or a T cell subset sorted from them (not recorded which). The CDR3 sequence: CASSPPGQTNTGELFF. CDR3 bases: TGTGCCAGCAGCCCCCCGGGACAGACGAACACCGGGGAGCTGTTTTTT.